The 23 T cell receptor beta chains listed next were all sequenced from one sample in a study of blood T cell repertoires in COVID-19. Some clones are missing from TCRdb's copy, which holds only in-frame ones; the method was immunoSEQ multiplex PCR. Of 250,000 to 300,000 clones detected, 83% appear once; the ten largest clones hold roughly 4.6%. Sequences were obtained from peripheral blood. Source of these receptors: a man aged 60-69 years who had recovered from COVID-19.

The chain recombines TRBV11-2 with TRBJ2-2; tentatively, D is TRBD2 (6 bases). This CDR3 is 15 amino acids long. V dropped 5 bases and J dropped 1 base, with 11 bases sitting between them. The germline V gene encodes CDR1 SGHAT and CDR2 FQNNGV. CDR3 amino acids: CASSPTAGNTGELFF. In nucleotides, the CDR3 is TGTGCCAGCAGCCCCACAGCGGGGAACACCGGGGAGCTGTTTTTT.

The CDR3 region is CASSQDPNRPQPQHF. The DNA for the CDR3 is TGTGCCAGCAGCCAAGACCCTAACCGTCCCCAGCCCCAGCATTTT. V is TRBV3-1 (or the pseudogene TRBV3-2) and J is TRBJ1-5, with D unclear. This CDR3 region has 15 residues. The V end was cut by 0 bases, the J end by 7 bases, with 13 bases between. From germline, CDR1 is LGHDT and CDR2 YNNKEL (reference sequence).

This chain uses TRBV2 with TRBJ1-6, with 7 bases matching TRBD1. Looked up from germline, CDR1 is SNHLY and CDR2 is FYNNEI. V was pared by 3 bases and J by 9 bases, with 8 bases of the junction left unmatched. This CDR3 comprises 15 residues. CDR3 nucleotide sequence: TGTGCCAGCAGTGATAGGGGGCAGGTTGTTTCACCCCTCCACTTT. Amino acids: CASSDRGQVVSPLHF.

V is TRBV5-1 and J is TRBJ2-2; the D gene is possibly TRBD1 (6 bases). V lost 4 bases, J lost 6 bases, and 19 bases lay in between. The CDR3 runs to 16 residues. The germline gives CDR1 SGHRS, CDR2 YFSETQ. CDR3 amino acids: CASSPLQGRVAGELFF. CDR3 DNA: TGCGCCAGCAGCCCTTTACAGGGTAGGGTGGCCGGGGAGCTGTTTTTT. The full variable domain, its missing parts supplied by reference TRBV5-1 and TRBJ2-2, is KAGVTQTPRYLIKTRGQQVTLSCSPISGHRSVSWYQQTPGQGLQFLFEYFSETQRNKGNFPGRFSGRQFSNSRSEMNVSTLELGDSALYLCASSPLQGRVAGELFFGEGSRLTVL.

The chain has TRBV5-4 and TRBJ2-7; 8 positions match TRBD2. The V segment lost 4 bases and the J segment 5 bases; nucleotides outside the gene matches: 11. Germline V lookup: CDR1 SGHNT, CDR2 YYREEE (reference sequence). The CDR3 runs 15 residues. The CDR3 bases are TGTGCCAGCAGCCCGGCCGGACTAGCAGGCAACGAGCAGTACTTC. Protein product: CASSPAGLAGNEQYF.

The J gene is TRBJ2-1, the V gene TRBV7-2, with TRBD2 matching over 14 bases. The junction had 4 bases not matched to a gene; V was cut back by 3 bases and J by 0 bases. Germline V gives CDR1 SGHTA, CDR2 FQGNSA. This CDR3 is built from 18 residues. In DNA, the CDR3 is TGTGCCAGCAGCTTCGGGACTAGCGGGGGCCCCTCCTACAATGAGCAGTTCTTC. This encodes CASSFGTSGGPSYNEQFF.

V gene TRBV27 combines with J gene TRBJ2-1, with TRBD2 identical over 8 bases. CDR1 MNHEY and CDR2 SMNVEV come from the germline V gene (reference sequence). V trimming: 5 bases; J trimming: 3 bases; junction bases outside the gene matches: 6. The CDR3 is made up of 15 amino acids. The CDR3 is CASSQSGTSYNEQFF. CDR3 DNA: TGTGCCAGCAGTCAATCCGGGACTAGCTACAATGAGCAGTTCTTC.

The chain employs TRBV27 and TRBJ1-4; no definite D call. CDR3 length: 14 amino acids. V was pared by 4 bases and J by 4 bases, with 10 bases between. The V gene's germline CDR1 is MNHEY and CDR2 SMNVEV (reference sequence). The CDR3 DNA reads as TGTGCCAGCAGTTCACTACTGGATAATGAAAAACTGTTTTTT. It codes for CASSSLLDNEKLFF. The variable domain in full, with the rest retrieved from reference TRBV27 and TRBJ1-4, is EAQVTQNPRYLITVTGKKLTVTCSQNMNHEYMSWYRQDPGLGLRQIYYSMNVEVTDKGDVPEGYKVSRKEKRNFPLILESPSPNQTSLYFCASSSLLDNEKLFFGSGTQLSVL.

This sequence joins TRBV28 and TRBJ1-2, with D possibly TRBD1 on 5 matching bases. V was cut by 3 bases and J by 4 bases, with 12 bases left in between. Germline CDR1 and CDR2: MDHEN and SYDVKM. This CDR3 contains 14 residues. The CDR3 DNA sequence: TGTGCCAGCAGTTTCACAGGACGTGTCTATGGCTACACCTTC. Translating it yields CASSFTGRVYGYTF.

The rearrangement uses TRBV27 and TRBJ1-2; the D is unclear. The CDR3 consists of 14 residues. In germline, CDR1 is MNHEY, CDR2 SMNVEV (reference sequence). Trimming pared 3 bases from V and 8 bases from J, leaving 16 bases between. CDR3 DNA sequence: TGTGCCAGCAGTTTTTCAGGCCCCGCCTGGGGCTACACCTTC. Translation gives CASSFSGPAWGYTF.

This chain joins TRBV27 and TRBJ2-1; tentative D call: TRBD2 (5 bases). Germline loops: CDR1 MNHEY, CDR2 SMNVEV (reference sequence). The V end lost 6 bases, the J end lost 5 bases, and 11 bases lay between the germline ends. This CDR3 contains 13 residues. In nucleotides, the CDR3 is TGTGCCAGCAGCCACGGAGCGGACAATGAGCAGTTCTTC. Residues: CASSHGADNEQFF.

This clone came up a few times. The chain has TRBV18 and TRBJ1-1; possible D gene TRBD1, 5 bases. The germline gives CDR1 KGHSH, CDR2 LQKENI. The CDR3 spans 14 residues. Trimming stripped 2 bases from V and 1 base from J, with 8 bases between. CDR3 nucleotide sequence: TGTGCCAGCTCACCAAACAGGAAGAACACTGAAGCTTTCTTT. Its translation is CASSPNRKNTEAFF.

This chain links TRBV10-3 with TRBJ2-3; TRBD1 agrees at 9 bases. Germline loops: CDR1 ENHRY, CDR2 SYGVKD. With 8 bases clipped from V and 2 bases from J, the junction kept 5 bases outside the gene matches. The CDR3 totals 14 residues. The CDR3 here is CAIGGQGNTDTQYF. In nucleotides, the CDR3 is TGTGCCATCGGCGGACAGGGGAACACAGATACGCAGTATTTT.

This clone was seen only a few times. The chain links TRBV10-3 to TRBJ1-2, with 8 bases lining up with TRBD1. Germline values: CDR1 ENHRY, CDR2 SYGVKD. The V and J ends lost 2 bases and 4 bases, in that order; junction bases with no gene match: 6. The CDR3 extends over 15 amino acids. The CDR3 loop is CAISETGQGLYGYTF. For the CDR3, the DNA is TGTGCCATCAGTGAGACCGGACAGGGCCTCTATGGCTACACCTTC.

The chain has TRBV19 and TRBJ2-3; maybe TRBD1 (6 bases). The CDR3 loop spans 17 amino acids. V was clipped by 2 bases and J by 3 bases, with 18 bases between them. In germline, CDR1 is LNHDA, CDR2 SQIVND (reference sequence). The CDR3 region is CASSIRGIGQATDTQYF. CDR3 nucleotide sequence: TGTGCCAGTAGTATAAGGGGGATCGGTCAAGCAACAGATACGCAGTATTTT.

J is TRBJ2-4 and V is TRBV2, with TRBD2 matching 9 bases. The J segment lost 0 bases and the V segment lost 2 bases, leaving 14 bases of the junction unmatched. In germline, CDR1 is SNHLY, CDR2 FYNNEI. The CDR3 consists of 20 residues. The CDR3 DNA follows: TGTGCCAGCAGTGAAAGTCGGCGGGGGGCTAGCGGGAAAGCCAAAAACATTCAGTACTTC. This sequence encodes CASSESRRGASGKAKNIQYF.

V and J are TRBV19 and TRBJ1-2; 7 nucleotides agree with TRBD1. The CDR3 sequence is 13 residues long. Trimming cost V 9 bases and J 0 bases; bases outside gene matches: 4. Germline CDR1 reads LNHDA; CDR2 reads SQIVND (reference sequence). The CDR3 DNA is TGTGCCAGCCAGGGACAGCCTAACTATGGCTACACCTTC. Amino acid sequence: CASQGQPNYGYTF.

The chain carries TRBV20-1 and TRBJ2-1; D is undetermined. The CDR3 sequence is 11 residues long. V was cut by 4 bases and J by 7 bases, with 8 bases left in between. From germline, CDR1 is DFQATT and CDR2 SNEGSKA (reference sequence). The CDR3 DNA reads as TGCAGTGCTAAAAGAGTGAATGAGCAGTTCTTC. As protein: CSAKRVNEQFF.

The genes are TRBV7-9 and TRBJ2-1; TRBD1 matches 9 bases. Trimming removed 1 base from V and 4 bases from J; junction bases left unmatched: 8. Germline CDR1 is SEHNR and CDR2 is FQNEAQ (reference sequence). CDR3 size: 17 residues. CDR3 sequence (DNA): TGTGCCAGCAGCTTAGGATCCGGGACAGGGTCGTACAATGAGCAGTTCTTC. It codes for CASSLGSGTGSYNEQFF. The entire variable domain, with the rest obtained from reference TRBV7-9 and TRBJ2-1, is as follows: DTGVSQNPRHKITKRGQNVTFRCDPISEHNRLYWYRQTLGQGPEFLTYFQNEAQLEKSRLLSDRFSAERPKGSFSTLEIQRTEQGDSAMYLCASSLGSGTGSYNEQFFGPGTRLTVL.

V usage is TRBV24-1 and J usage is TRBJ2-3; D unresolved. Per germline, CDR1 KGHDR and CDR2 SFDVKD. Trimming cost V 5 bases and J 1 base, with 9 bases left between them. The CDR3 is 14 residues long. The DNA for the CDR3 is TGTGCCACCAGTGTTTGGCACCGCACAGATACGCAGTATTTT. Translated: CATSVWHRTDTQYF.

This chain links TRBV3-1 (or the pseudogene TRBV3-2) with TRBJ2-5; possibly TRBD2 for D (6 bases). This CDR3 is built from 14 residues. Trimming removed 4 bases from V and 2 bases from J, with 11 bases in between. The germline CDR1 and CDR2 sequences are LGHDT and YNNKEL (reference sequence). The CDR3 loop is CASSRRTTQETQYF. DNA for the CDR3: TGTGCCAGCAGCCGAAGGACTACTCAAGAGACCCAGTACTTC.

The genes are TRBV6-5 and TRBJ2-7, with TRBD1 matching over 9 bases. The CDR3 sequence is 14 residues long. The J segment lost 6 bases and the V segment lost 9 bases, leaving 12 bases of the junction unmatched. Germline CDR1 and CDR2: MNHEY and SVGAGI. This chain's CDR3 is CASRAPGQGAEQYF. In DNA, the CDR3 is TGTGCCAGTAGAGCGCCGGGACAGGGAGCCGAGCAGTACTTC.

The rearrangement uses TRBV5-5 and TRBJ1-4, with TRBD1 matching over 7 bases. Germline CDR1 is SGHKS and CDR2 is YYEKEE (reference sequence). The J segment lost 1 base and the V segment lost 3 bases, leaving 6 bases of the junction unmatched. There are 16 residues in the CDR3. CDR3 sequence (DNA): TGTGCCAGCAGCTCGACAGGGATTGGAACTAATGAAAAACTGTTTTTT. Encoded protein: CASSSTGIGTNEKLFF.